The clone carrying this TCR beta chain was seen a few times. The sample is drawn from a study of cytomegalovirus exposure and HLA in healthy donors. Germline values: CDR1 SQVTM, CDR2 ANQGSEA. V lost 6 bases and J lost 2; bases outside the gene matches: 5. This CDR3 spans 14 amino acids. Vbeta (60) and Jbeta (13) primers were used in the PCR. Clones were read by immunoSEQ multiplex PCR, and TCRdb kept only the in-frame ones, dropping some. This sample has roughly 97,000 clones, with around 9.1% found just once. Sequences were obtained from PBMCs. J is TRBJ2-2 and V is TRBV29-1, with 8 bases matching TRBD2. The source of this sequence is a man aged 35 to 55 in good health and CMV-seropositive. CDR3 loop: CSVGGGINTGELFF. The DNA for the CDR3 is TGCAGCGTCGGCGGGGGGATTAACACCGGGGAGCTGTTTTTT.